Listed below are T cell receptor beta chains from one sample, sequenced in a study of T cells expressing NK-cell markers. TCRdb re-called the 5' RACE reads; one entry per CDR3 protein, DNA not given. Its clone listing holds about 460,000 distinct CDR3 sequences. The specimen sequenced was blood T cells: a sorted CD56 or NKG2C T cell subset, CD4+ or CD8+ T cells, or bulk PBMC T cells (not recorded which). The receptor source for this set is a woman between 45 and 60 years old in good health. CDR3s include the opening cysteine and the closing phenylalanine or tryptophan.

V: TRBV6-2/TRBV6-3
J: TRBJ2-1
CDR3: CASRGPTNEQFF

V: TRBV2
J: TRBJ1-2
CDR3: CASSESQGPLYGYTF

V: TRBV12-3/TRBV12-4
J: TRBJ1-3
CDR3: CASSTDRGSSGNTIYF

V: TRBV5-1
J: TRBJ2-1
CDR3: CASSSGLAGASTYNEQFF

V: TRBV12-3/TRBV12-4
J: TRBJ2-1
CDR3: CASRPHPGLSRTPNEQFF

V: TRBV7-9
J: TRBJ2-5
CDR3: CASRTATGKETQYF

V: TRBV5-1
J: TRBJ2-2
CDR3: CASSPGRRGGELFF

V: TRBV28
J: TRBJ1-2
CDR3: CASTRGNYGYTF

V: TRBV3-1
J: TRBJ2-7
CDR3: CASILKGHRASYEQYF

V: TRBV5-5
J: TRBJ2-6
CDR3: CASSLAGVHSGANVLTF

V: TRBV5-1
J: TRBJ2-3
CDR3: CASSLGVRPTDTQYF

V: TRBV29-1
J: TRBJ2-1
CDR3: CSVGTGLAYNEQFF

V: TRBV20-1
J: TRBJ2-1
CDR3: CSPVGDRGLGEQFF

V: TRBV9
J: TRBJ2-3
CDR3: CASSGRTGGHTDTQYF

V: TRBV9
J: TRBJ2-3
CDR3: CASSVEALFGAPDTQYF

V: TRBV12-3/TRBV12-4
J: TRBJ1-4
CDR3: CASSLFAEKLFF

V: TRBV7-2
J: TRBJ2-1
CDR3: CASSLEVWASGSVYNEQFF

V: TRBV29-1
J: TRBJ2-5
CDR3: CSVGFDRGQETQYF

V: TRBV9
J: TRBJ2-1
CDR3: CASSARGSYSYNEQFF

V: TRBV12-3/TRBV12-4
J: TRBJ1-5
CDR3: CASSLRSGTRQPQHF

V: TRBV4-1
J: TRBJ1-1
CDR3: CASSQPGQGARNAFF

V: TRBV3-1
J: TRBJ2-2
CDR3: CASSPHGELFF

V: TRBV5-6
J: TRBJ2-1
CDR3: CASSTAVFEGGPRNEQFF

V: TRBV30
J: TRBJ2-4
CDR3: CAWSPREHEDIQYF

V: TRBV5-1
J: TRBJ1-4
CDR3: CASSSGTGAYATNEKLFF

V: TRBV9
J: TRBJ1-1
CDR3: CASSRIGTFEAFF

V: TRBV6-5
J: TRBJ2-1
CDR3: CASSFNSGSKGEQFF

V: TRBV27
J: TRBJ2-1
CDR3: CASSLSGTRVEQFF

V: TRBV10-1
J: TRBJ2-7
CDR3: CASRMGVLGEQYF

V: TRBV24-1
J: TRBJ2-2
CDR3: CATSNGGQGAAGELFF

V: TRBV11-1
J: TRBJ2-1
CDR3: CASSPGAGGVNNEQFF

V: TRBV7-6
J: TRBJ1-1
CDR3: CASSLAGTANTEAFF

V: TRBV7-9
J: TRBJ2-3
CDR3: CASSHPRREGSTDTQYF

V: TRBV4-1
J: TRBJ2-1
CDR3: CASSLLAGDNNEQFF

V: TRBV25-1
J: TRBJ1-2
CDR3: CASSKTLTYGYTF

V: TRBV21-1
J: TRBJ1-1
CDR3: CASSKVRRGPEAFF

V: TRBV6-1
J: TRBJ2-2
CDR3: CAAGGLADTGELFF

V: TRBV6-5
J: TRBJ2-2
CDR3: CASSLKPTPTGELFF

V: TRBV7-8
J: TRBJ2-3
CDR3: CASSTLAGVTDTQYF

V: TRBV7-9
J: TRBJ2-6
CDR3: CASSYFLGESSGANVLTF

V: TRBV10-3
J: TRBJ2-7
CDR3: CAIAGGSYEQYF

V: TRBV20-1
J: TRBJ2-1
CDR3: CSARPPLGDYNEQFF

V: TRBV6-2/TRBV6-3
J: TRBJ2-1
CDR3: CASSYDSSYNEQFF

V: TRBV25-1
J: TRBJ2-5
CDR3: CASSEWGLETQYF

V: TRBV5-1
J: TRBJ2-1
CDR3: CASSPALGESSYNEQFF

V: TRBV20-1
J: TRBJ2-1
CDR3: CSAGSASAGGLYNEQFF